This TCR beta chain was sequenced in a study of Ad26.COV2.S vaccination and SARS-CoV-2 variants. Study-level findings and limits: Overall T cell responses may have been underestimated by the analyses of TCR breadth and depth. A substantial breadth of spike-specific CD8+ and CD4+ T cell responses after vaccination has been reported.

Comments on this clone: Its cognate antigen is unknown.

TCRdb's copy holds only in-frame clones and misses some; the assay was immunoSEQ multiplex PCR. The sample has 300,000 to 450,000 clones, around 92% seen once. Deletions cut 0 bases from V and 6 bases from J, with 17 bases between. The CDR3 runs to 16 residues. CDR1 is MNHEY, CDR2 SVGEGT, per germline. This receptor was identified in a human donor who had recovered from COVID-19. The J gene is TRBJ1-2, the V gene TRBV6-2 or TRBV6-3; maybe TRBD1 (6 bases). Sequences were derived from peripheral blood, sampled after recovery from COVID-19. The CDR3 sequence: CASSYSNFAGVDGYTF. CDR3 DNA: TGTGCCAGCAGTTACTCAAATTTTGCAGGGGTCGATGGCTACACCTTC.